Described below is a single TCR beta chain sequence and its context. Its antigen remains unidentified. This specimen belongs to a study of T cell clonotyping in hematopoietic cell transplantation. This sample's time point: recipient sample about 28 days before transplant, after cytoreduction. V gave up 8 bases and J gave up 0 bases, with 8 bases separating them. The CDR3 runs 12 residues. Per the germline V gene, CDR1 is SGHRS and CDR2 is YFSETQ. Study conclusions and caveats: After transplant, recipient diversity fell while pathologically expanded clonotypes grew through day 180. CD4 and CD8 repertoire contributions could not be separated without sorting. At the given depth, recipient repertoires were over 95% de novo clonotypes.

Sequencing was performed with immunoSEQ multiplex PCR; in TCRdb, only in-frame clones are kept and a portion is missing. The data show about 21,000 clones, with approximately 87% seen just once and around 3.4% held by the top ten. The TCR originated in a man aged 18 to 29 with biphenotypic leukemia. Some clones in this sample may be carry-over from other donors' samples. Sequenced here: peripheral blood mononuclear cells, sampled before stem cell transplant. The chain links TRBV5-1 to TRBJ2-5; D unclear. The CDR3 DNA follows: TGCGCCAGTAGGGTGAACCAAGAGACCCAGTACTTC. Protein: CASRVNQETQYF.